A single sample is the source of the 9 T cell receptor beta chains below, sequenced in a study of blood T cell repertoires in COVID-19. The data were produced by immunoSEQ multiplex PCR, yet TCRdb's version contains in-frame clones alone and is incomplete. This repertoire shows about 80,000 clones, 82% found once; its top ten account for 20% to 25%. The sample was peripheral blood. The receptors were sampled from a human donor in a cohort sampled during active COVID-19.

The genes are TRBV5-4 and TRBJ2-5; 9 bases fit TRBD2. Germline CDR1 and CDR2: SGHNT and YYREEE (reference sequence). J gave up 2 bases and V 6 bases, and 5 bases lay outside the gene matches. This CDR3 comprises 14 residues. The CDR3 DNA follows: TGTGCCAGCACCGCCGGACTAGCGCAAGAGACCCAGTACTTC. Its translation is CASTAGLAQETQYF.

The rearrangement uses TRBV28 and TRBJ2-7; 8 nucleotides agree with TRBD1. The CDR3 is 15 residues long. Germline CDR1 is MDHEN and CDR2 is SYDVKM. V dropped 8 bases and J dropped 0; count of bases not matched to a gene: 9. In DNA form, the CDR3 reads TGTGCCAGCGGAACGACCGGGACAGGCTCCTACGAGCAGTACTTC. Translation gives CASGTTGTGSYEQYF.

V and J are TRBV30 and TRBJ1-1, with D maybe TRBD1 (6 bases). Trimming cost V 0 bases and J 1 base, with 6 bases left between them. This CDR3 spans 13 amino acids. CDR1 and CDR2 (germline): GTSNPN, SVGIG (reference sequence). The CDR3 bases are TGTGCCTGGAGTGTAGGGGGGAACACTGAAGCTTTCTTT. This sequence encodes CAWSVGGNTEAFF.

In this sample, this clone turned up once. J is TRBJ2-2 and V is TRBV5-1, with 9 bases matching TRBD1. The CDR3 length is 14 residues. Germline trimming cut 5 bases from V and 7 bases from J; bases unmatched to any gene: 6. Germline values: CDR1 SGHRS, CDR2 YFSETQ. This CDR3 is CASRGQGPSGELFF. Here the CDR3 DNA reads TGCGCCAGCAGAGGACAGGGGCCTAGCGGGGAGCTGTTTTTT.

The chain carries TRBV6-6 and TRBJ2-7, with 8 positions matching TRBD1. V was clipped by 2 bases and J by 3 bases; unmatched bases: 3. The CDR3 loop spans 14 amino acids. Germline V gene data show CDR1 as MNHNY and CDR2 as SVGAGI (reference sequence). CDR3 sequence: CASSYLDRVYEQYF. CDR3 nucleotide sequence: TGTGCCAGCAGTTACCTGGACAGGGTCTACGAGCAGTACTTC.

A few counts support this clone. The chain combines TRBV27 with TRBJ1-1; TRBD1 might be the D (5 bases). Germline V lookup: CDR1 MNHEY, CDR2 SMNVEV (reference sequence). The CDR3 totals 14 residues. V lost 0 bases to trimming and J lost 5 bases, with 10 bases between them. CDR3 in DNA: TGTGCCAGCAGTTTATCAAGGGGAGGGACTGAAGCTTTCTTT. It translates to CASSLSRGGTEAFF.

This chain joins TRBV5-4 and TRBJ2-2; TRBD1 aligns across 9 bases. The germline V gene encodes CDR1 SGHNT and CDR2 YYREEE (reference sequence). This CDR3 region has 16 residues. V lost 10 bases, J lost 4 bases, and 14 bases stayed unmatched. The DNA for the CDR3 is TGTGCCGCCCTGAACAGGGGGCGGTTGAGCACCGGGGAGCTGTTTTTT. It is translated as CAALNRGRLSTGELFF. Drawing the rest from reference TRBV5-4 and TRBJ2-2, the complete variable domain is ETGVTQSPTHLIKTRGQQVTLRCSSQSGHNTVSWYQQALGQGPQFIFQYYREEENGRGNFPPRFSGLQFPNYSSELNVNALELDDSALYLCAALNRGRLSTGELFFGEGSRLTVL.

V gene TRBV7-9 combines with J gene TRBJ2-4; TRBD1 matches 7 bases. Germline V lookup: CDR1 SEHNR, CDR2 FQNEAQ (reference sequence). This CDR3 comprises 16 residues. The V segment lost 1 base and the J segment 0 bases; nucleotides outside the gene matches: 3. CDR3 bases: TGTGCCAGCAGCTTAGTTGGGACAGCAGCCAAAAACATTCAGTACTTC. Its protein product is CASSLVGTAAKNIQYF.

CDR3 region: CASGTGGSRYTF. The CDR3 DNA is TGTGCTAGTGGGACAGGGGGTAGTCGCTACACCTTC. The gene calls are TRBV12-5 and TRBJ1-2; TRBD1 aligns across 9 bases. J was trimmed by 9 bases and V by 6 bases; bases with no gene match: 5. Germline values: CDR1 LGHNT, CDR2 FRNRAP. The CDR3 loop spans 12 amino acids.